In this sample, the clone carrying this T cell receptor beta chain turned up once. The data originate from a study of blood T cells in healthy people across ages. Primers used in a second PCR of roughly 7 to 12 cycles were a sample-barcoded 5' primer and a J-beta primer mix. MiXCR, applied by TCRdb to the 5' RACE reads, yields one record per CDR3 protein. This table has under 850,000 distinct CDR3 sequences, about 36% appearing once. Between the trimmed V and J ends, which lost 5 bases and 5 bases, there was a span of 18 bases. In germline, CDR1 is MNHEY, CDR2 SVGEGT. The CDR3 consists of 15 residues.

The chain has TRBV6-2 or TRBV6-3 and TRBJ1-1, with D maybe TRBD1 (6 bases). The source is a young man in good health. The sequenced sample was blood. CDR3 nucleotide sequence: TGTGCCAGCAGTGGAGGGACATTGGGAGGGACTGAAGCTTTCTTT. Translating it yields CASSGGTLGGTEAFF.